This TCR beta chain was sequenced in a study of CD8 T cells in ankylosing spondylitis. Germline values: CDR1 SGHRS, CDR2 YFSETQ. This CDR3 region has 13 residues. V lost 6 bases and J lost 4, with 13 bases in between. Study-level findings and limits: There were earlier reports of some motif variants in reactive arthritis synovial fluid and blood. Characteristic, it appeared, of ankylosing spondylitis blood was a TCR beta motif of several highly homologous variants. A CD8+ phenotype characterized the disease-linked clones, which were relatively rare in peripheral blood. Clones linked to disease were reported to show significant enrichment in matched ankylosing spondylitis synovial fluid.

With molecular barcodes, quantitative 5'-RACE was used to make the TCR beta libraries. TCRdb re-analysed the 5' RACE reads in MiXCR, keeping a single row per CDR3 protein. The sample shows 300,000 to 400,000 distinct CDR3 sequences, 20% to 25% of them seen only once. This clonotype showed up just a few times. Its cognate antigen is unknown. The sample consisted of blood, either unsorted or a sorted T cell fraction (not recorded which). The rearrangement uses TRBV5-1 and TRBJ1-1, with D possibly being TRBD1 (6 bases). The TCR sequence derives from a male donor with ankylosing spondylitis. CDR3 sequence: CASTTGSGTEAFF. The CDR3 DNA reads TGCGCCAGCACTACAGGGTCAGGCACTGAAGCTTTCTTT.